The T cell receptor (beta chain) under discussion was sequenced for a study of control samples from healthy donors and cancer patients. The assay was immunoSEQ multiplex PCR, and TCRdb's table has in-frame clones only and misses some. The sample consists of approximately 90,000 clones, about 85% of them appearing once. The V and J ends lost 5 bases and 7 bases respectively, with 14 bases between them. The CDR3 extends over 13 amino acids. Germline V gives CDR1 LGHDT, CDR2 YNNKEL (reference sequence). The chain combines TRBV3-1 (or the pseudogene TRBV3-2) with TRBJ1-1, with a tentative D call TRBD1 (5 bases). The sample consisted of blood. This TCR was sampled from a man aged 25-45 years in good health. The CDR3 nucleotides are TGTGCCAGCAGCTTGCAGGGCGGTGTTGAAGCTTTCTTT. Protein sequence: CASSLQGGVEAFF.